The rows below give T cell receptor beta chains drawn from one sample of a study of blood T cell repertoires in COVID-19. Clones were sequenced by immunoSEQ multiplex PCR, and TCRdb holds only the in-frame ones, with some missing. The sample records 110,000 to 150,000 clones, more than 70% being singletons. Material: peripheral blood. Source of these receptors: a man aged 50 to 60 with active or convalescent COVID-19. CDR3s include the opening cysteine and the closing phenylalanine or tryptophan. Each record gives: J gene, V gene, clone size, D gene, CDR3 protein, CDR3 DNA. A D gene is named only where the DNA matches it firmly. A row's size may be missing; if present it is once, few, many or a size class.

TRBJ2-3,TRBV9,-,TRBD2,CASSVGASGGDTQYF,TGTGCCAGCAGCGTAGGGGCTAGCGGGGGGGATACGCAGTATTTT
TRBJ2-2,TRBV14,-,TRBD2,CASSQASAGVRTGELFF,TGTGCCAGCAGCCAAGCGTCTGCGGGAGTAAGGACCGGGGAGCTGTTTTTT
TRBJ1-2,TRBV29-1,-,TRBD1,CSVTRGVNYGYTF,TGCAGCGTCACCAGGGGGGTTAACTATGGCTACACCTTC
TRBJ2-6,TRBV21-1,-,-,CATRSRDNSGANVLTF,TGTGCCACTAGGTCCCGGGACAACTCTGGGGCCAACGTCCTGACTTTC
TRBJ1-4,TRBV19,few,-,CASSPRGTNEKLFF,TGTGCCAGTAGCCCCAGGGGCACTAATGAAAAACTGTTTTTT
TRBJ1-2,TRBV28,-,TRBD1,CASRGTGGAYGYTF,TGTGCCAGCAGGGGGACAGGGGGCGCCTATGGCTACACCTTC
TRBJ1-3,TRBV27,-,TRBD1,CASSPGGIGSWGNTIYF,TGTGCCAGCAGTCCAGGGGGAATAGGTTCCTGGGGAAACACCATATATTTT
TRBJ1-4,TRBV6-6,-,-,CASSYSGEKLFF,TGTGCCAGCAGTTACTCCGGGGAAAAACTGTTTTTT
TRBJ2-1,TRBV19,-,TRBD2,CASSIPGLAIIRGRNEQFF,TGTGCCAGTAGTATCCCGGGACTAGCCATAATACGAGGACGCAATGAGCAGTTCTTC
TRBJ2-7,TRBV28,-,-,CASSNPGQGSSGEQYF,TGTGCCAGCAGTAACCCCGGGCAGGGCTCTTCGGGCGAGCAGTACTTC
TRBJ1-5,TRBV19,-,TRBD1,CASSKAGQINQPQHF,TGTGCCAGTAGTAAGGCGGGACAGATTAATCAGCCCCAGCATTTT
TRBJ2-7,TRBV25-1,few,TRBD1,CASSIPGTGSYEQYF,TGTGCCAGCAGTATTCCCGGGACAGGCTCCTACGAGCAGTACTTC
TRBJ1-6,TRBV10-1,few,TRBD1,CASSTGGPLLNSPLHF,TGCGCCAGCAGTACAGGGGGCCCGCTACTAAATTCACCCCTCCACTTT
TRBJ2-7,TRBV20-1,few,-,CSATPGYEQYF,TGCAGTGCTACCCCAGGTTACGAGCAGTACTTC
TRBJ1-5,TRBV6-1,-,-,CASSEGQGYSNQPQHF,TGTGCCAGCAGTGAGGGACAAGGGTATAGCAATCAGCCCCAGCATTTT
TRBJ2-7,TRBV19,-,-,CASSIEWQGNYEQYF,TGTGCCAGTAGTATAGAGTGGCAGGGGAACTACGAGCAGTACTTC
TRBJ2-3,TRBV30,-,-,CAWRRHPSTDTQYF,TGTGCCTGGCGACGACATCCTAGCACAGATACGCAGTATTTT
TRBJ2-7,TRBV7-8,once,TRBD1,CASSLGPGTDPYEQYF,TGTGCCAGCAGCCTGGGCCCGGGGACAGACCCCTACGAGCAGTACTTC
TRBJ2-3,TRBV7-9,-,-,CASSSGVNTDTQYF,TGTGCCAGCAGCTCAGGCGTCAACACAGATACGCAGTATTTT
TRBJ1-3,TRBV9,-,-,CASSVEYSSGNTIYF,TGTGCCAGCAGCGTAGAGTACAGCTCTGGAAACACCATATATTTT
TRBJ1-4,TRBV11-2,-,-,CASSLGVGGLGEKLFF,TGTGCCAGCAGCTTAGGAGTGGGCGGGCTAGGGGAAAAACTGTTTTTT
TRBJ2-3,TRBV5-1,-,TRBD1,CASSFTGADTQYF,TGCGCCAGCAGTTTTACAGGGGCAGATACGCAGTATTTT
TRBJ1-3,TRBV7-3,-,TRBD1,CASSLMGDRQGGNTIYF,TGTGCCAGCAGCTTAATGGGGGACAGGCAGGGTGGAAACACCATATATTTT
TRBJ1-4,TRBV24-1,-,-,CATSGGGATNEKLFF,TGTGCCACCAGTGGGGGGGGCGCAACTAATGAAAAACTGTTTTTT
TRBJ1-1,TRBV28,-,-,CASSLEQNTEAFF,TGTGCCAGCAGTTTAGAACAAAACACTGAAGCTTTCTTT
TRBJ1-6,TRBV7-8,-,TRBD1,CASSLVGTGDSPLHF,TGTGCCAGCAGCTTAGTCGGGACAGGGGATTCACCCCTCCACTTT
TRBJ2-7,TRBV4-3,-,-,CASSQNTGSASYEQYF,TGCGCCAGCAGCCAAAATACGGGGTCGGCCTCCTACGAGCAGTACTTC
TRBJ2-2,TRBV28,-,-,CASISGQNTGELFF,TGTGCCAGCATATCTGGGCAGAACACCGGGGAGCTGTTTTTT
TRBJ2-7,TRBV3-1/TRBV3-2,-,-,CASSPDTYEQYF,TGTGCCAGCAGCCCCGACACCTACGAGCAGTACTTC